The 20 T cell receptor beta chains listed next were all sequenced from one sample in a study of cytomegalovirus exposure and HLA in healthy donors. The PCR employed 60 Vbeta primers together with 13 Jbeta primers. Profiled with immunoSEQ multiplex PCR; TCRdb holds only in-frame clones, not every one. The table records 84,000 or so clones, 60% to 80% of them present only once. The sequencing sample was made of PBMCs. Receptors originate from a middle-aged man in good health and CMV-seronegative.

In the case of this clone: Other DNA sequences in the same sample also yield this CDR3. The CDR3 nucleotides read TGCAGCGTTGCGCGGGGGCAAGAGACCCAGTACTTC. Translated, it gives CSVARGQETQYF. This chain connects TRBV29-1 to TRBJ2-5; TRBD2 agrees at 7 bases. Trimming cost V 4 bases and J 2 bases; bases outside gene matches: 1. Germline V gene lookup returns CDR1 SQVTM and CDR2 ANQGSEA. This CDR3 is built from 12 residues. The complete variable domain, with remaining parts taken from reference TRBV29-1 and TRBJ2-5, reads SAVISQKPSRDICQRGTSLTIQCQVDSQVTMMFWYRQQPGQSLTLIATANQGSEATYESGFVIDKFPISRPNLTFSTLTVSNMSPEDSSIYLCSVARGQETQYFGPGTRLLVL.

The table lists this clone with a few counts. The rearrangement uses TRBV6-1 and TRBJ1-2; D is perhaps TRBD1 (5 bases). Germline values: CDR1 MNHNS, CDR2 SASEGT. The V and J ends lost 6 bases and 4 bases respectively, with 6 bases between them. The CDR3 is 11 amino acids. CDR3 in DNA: TGTGCCAGCAGCCAGGGCTATGGCTACACCTTC. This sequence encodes CASSQGYGYTF.

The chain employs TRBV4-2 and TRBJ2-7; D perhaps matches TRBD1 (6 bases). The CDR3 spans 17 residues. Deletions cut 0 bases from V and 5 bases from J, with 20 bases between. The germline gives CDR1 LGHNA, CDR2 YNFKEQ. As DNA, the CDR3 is TGTGCCAGCAGCCAAGAAAGAGAGGAACAGGGTAGGGACGAGCAGTACTTC. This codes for CASSQEREEQGRDEQYF.

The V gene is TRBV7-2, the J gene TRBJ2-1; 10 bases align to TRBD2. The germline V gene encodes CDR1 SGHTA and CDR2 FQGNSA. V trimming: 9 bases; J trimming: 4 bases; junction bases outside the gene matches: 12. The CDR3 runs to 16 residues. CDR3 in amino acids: CARVSGGGPSYNEQFF. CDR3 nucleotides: TGTGCCAGGGTGAGCGGGGGGGGGCCTTCTTACAATGAGCAGTTCTTC.

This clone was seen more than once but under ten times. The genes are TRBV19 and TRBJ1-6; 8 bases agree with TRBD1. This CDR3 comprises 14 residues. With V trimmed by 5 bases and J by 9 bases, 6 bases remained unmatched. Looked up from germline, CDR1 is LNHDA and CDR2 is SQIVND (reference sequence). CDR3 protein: CASSSWTGSSPLHF. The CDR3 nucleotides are TGTGCCAGTAGTTCCTGGACAGGGAGTTCACCCCTCCACTTT.

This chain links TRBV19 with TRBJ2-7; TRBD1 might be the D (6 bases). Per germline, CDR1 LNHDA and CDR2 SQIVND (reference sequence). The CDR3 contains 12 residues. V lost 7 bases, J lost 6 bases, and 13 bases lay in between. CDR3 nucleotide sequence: TGTGCCAGTACTAACAACAGGGCCGAGCAGTACTTC. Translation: CASTNNRAEQYF.

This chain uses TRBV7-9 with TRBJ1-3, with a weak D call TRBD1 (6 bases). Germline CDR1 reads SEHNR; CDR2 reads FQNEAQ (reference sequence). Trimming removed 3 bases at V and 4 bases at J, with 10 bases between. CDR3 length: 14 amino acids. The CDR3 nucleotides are TGTGCCAGCAGCTTTGCAGGGGTAGGAAACACCATATATTTT. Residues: CASSFAGVGNTIYF.

The CDR3 protein is CASSARPAGGNNEQFF. The CDR3 DNA sequence: TGTGCCAGCAGCGCCCGCCCAGCGGGGGGGAACAATGAGCAGTTCTTC. This sequence joins TRBV9 and TRBJ2-1, with 10 bases matching TRBD2. CDR1 and CDR2 from the germline V gene are SGDLS and YYNGEE. This CDR3 has 16 residues. V was clipped by 3 bases and J by 5 bases; unmatched bases: 8. The full variable domain, in which reference TRBV9 and TRBJ2-1 provide the parts outside the CDR3, is DSGVTQTPKHLITATGQRVTLRCSPRSGDLSVYWYQQSLDQGLQFLIQYYNGEERAKGNILERFSAQQFPDLHSELNLSSLELGDSALYFCASSARPAGGNNEQFFGPGTRLTVL.

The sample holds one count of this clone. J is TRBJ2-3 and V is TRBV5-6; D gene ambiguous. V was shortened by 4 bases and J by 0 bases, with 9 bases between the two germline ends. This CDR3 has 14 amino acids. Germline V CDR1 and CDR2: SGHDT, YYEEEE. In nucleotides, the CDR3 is TGTGCCAGCAGCGCGACTCCTAGCACAGATACGCAGTATTTT. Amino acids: CASSATPSTDTQYF.

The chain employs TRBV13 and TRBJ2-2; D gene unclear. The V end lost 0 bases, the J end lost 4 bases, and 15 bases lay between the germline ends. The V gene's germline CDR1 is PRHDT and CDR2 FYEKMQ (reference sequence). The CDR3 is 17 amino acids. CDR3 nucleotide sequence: TGTGCCAGCAGCTTAGGCCGTCCGCGCTTGATCACCGGGGAGCTGTTTTTT. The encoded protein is CASSLGRPRLITGELFF.

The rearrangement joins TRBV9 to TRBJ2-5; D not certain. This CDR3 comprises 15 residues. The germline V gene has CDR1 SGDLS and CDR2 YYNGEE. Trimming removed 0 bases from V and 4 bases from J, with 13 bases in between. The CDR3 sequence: CASSVANGLRETQYF. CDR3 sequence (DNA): TGTGCCAGCAGCGTAGCGAATGGGCTGCGAGAGACCCAGTACTTC.

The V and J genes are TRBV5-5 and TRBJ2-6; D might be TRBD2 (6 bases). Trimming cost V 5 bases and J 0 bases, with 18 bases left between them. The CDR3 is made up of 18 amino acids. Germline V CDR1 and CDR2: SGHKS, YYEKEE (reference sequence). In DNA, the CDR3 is TGTGCCAGCAGTTACCGGGACTTCTACCTCTCTGGGGCCAACGTCCTGACTTTC. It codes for CASSYRDFYLSGANVLTF. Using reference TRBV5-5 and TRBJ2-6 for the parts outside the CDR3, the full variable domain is DAGVTQSPTHLIKTRGQQVTLRCSPISGHKSVSWYQQVLGQGPQFIFQYYEKEERGRGNFPDRFSARQFPNYSSELNVNALLLGDSALYLCASSYRDFYLSGANVLTFGAGSRLTVL.

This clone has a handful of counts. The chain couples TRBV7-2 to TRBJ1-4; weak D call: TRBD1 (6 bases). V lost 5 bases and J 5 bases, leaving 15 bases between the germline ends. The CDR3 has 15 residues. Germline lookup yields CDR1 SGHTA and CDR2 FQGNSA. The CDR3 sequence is CASSRAGTLNEKLFF. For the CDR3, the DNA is TGTGCCAGCAGCCGCGCTGGGACACTGAATGAAAAACTGTTTTTT.

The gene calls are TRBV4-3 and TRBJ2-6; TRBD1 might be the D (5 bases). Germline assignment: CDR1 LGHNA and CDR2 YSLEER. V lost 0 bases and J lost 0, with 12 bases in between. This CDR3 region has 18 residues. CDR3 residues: CASSQEGPAGSGANVLTF. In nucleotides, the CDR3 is TGCGCCAGCAGCCAAGAGGGGCCTGCTGGCTCTGGGGCCAACGTCCTGACTTTC.

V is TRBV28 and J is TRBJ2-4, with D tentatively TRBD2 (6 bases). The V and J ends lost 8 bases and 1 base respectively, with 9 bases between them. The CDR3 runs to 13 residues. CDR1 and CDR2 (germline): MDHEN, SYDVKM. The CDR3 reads CASGSGAKNIQYF. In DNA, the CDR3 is TGTGCCAGCGGTAGCGGCGCCAAAAACATTCAGTACTTC.

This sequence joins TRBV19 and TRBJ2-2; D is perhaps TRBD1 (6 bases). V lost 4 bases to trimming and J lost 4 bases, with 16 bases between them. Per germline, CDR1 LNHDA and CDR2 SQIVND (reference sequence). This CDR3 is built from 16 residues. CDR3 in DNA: TGTGCCAGTAGTACCCCGGGACACCCAGGCACCGGGGAGCTGTTTTTT. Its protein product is CASSTPGHPGTGELFF.

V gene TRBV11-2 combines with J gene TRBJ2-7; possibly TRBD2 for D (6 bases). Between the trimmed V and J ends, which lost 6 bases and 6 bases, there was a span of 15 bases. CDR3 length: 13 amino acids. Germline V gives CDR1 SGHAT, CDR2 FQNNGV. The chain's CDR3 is CASRGGHPREQYF. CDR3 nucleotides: TGTGCCAGCAGAGGAGGGCACCCCCGCGAGCAGTACTTC.

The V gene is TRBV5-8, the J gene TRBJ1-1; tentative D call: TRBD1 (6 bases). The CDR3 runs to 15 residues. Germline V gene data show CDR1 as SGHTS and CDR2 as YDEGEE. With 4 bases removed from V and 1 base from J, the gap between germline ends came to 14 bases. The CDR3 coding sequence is TGTGCCAGCAGCCGCCTACAACAGGGGAACACTGAAGCTTTCTTT. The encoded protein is CASSRLQQGNTEAFF.

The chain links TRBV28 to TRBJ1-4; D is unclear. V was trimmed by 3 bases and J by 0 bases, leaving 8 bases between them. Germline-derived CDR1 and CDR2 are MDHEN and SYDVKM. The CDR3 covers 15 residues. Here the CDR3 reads CASSFTLPTNEKLFF. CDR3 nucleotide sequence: TGTGCCAGCAGTTTTACTCTTCCAACTAATGAAAAACTGTTTTTT.

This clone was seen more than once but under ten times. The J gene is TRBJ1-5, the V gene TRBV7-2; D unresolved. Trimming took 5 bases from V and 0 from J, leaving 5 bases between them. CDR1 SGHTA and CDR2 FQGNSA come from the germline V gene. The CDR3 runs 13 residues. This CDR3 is CASSRISNQPQHF. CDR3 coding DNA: TGTGCCAGCAGCCGTATTAGCAATCAGCCCCAGCATTTT.